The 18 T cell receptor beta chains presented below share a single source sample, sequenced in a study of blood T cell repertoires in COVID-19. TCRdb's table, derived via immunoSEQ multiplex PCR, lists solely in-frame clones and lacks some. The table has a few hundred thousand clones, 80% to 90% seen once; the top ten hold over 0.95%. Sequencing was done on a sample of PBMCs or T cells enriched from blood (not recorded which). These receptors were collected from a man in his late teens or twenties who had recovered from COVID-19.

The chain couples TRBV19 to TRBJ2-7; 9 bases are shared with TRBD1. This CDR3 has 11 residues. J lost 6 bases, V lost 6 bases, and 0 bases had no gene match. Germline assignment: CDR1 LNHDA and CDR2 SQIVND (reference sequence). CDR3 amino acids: CASRTGGEQYF. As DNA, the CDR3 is TGTGCCAGTAGGACAGGGGGCGAGCAGTACTTC. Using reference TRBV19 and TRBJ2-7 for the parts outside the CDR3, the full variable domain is DGGITQSPKYLFRKEGQNVTLSCEQNLNHDAMYWYRQDPGQGLRLIYYSQIVNDFQKGDIAEGYSVSREKKESFPLTVTSAQKNPTAFYLCASRTGGEQYFGPGTRLTVT.

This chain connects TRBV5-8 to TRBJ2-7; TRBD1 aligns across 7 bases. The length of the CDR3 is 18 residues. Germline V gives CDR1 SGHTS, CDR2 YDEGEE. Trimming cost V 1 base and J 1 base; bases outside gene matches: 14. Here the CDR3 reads CASSLLSQLTGRSYEQYF. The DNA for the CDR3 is TGTGCCAGCAGCTTGCTCAGTCAGCTGACAGGGAGATCCTACGAGCAGTACTTC.

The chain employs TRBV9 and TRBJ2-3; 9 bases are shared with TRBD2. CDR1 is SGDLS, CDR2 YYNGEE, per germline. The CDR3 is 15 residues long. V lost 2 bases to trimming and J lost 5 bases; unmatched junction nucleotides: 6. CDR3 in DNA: TGTGCCAGCAGCGTGAGAGCGGGGGGTGGAGATACGCAGTATTTT. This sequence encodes CASSVRAGGGDTQYF.

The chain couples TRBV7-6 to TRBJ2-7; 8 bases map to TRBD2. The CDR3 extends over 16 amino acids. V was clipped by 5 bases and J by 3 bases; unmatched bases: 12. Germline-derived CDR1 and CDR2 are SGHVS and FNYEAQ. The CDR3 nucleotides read TGTGCCAGCAGCCTCGGAGCGGGAGTAGAGGGCTACGAGCAGTACTTC. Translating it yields CASSLGAGVEGYEQYF. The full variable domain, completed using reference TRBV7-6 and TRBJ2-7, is GAGVSQSPRYKVTKRGQDVALRCDPISGHVSLYWYRQALGQGPEFLTYFNYEAQQDKSGLPNDRFSAERPEGSISTLTIQRTEQRDSAMYRCASSLGAGVEGYEQYFGPGTRLTVT.

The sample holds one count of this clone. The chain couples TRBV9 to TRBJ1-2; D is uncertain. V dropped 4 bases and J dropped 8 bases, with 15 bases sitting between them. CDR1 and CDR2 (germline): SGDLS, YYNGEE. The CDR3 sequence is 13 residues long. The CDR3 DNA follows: TGTGCCAGCAGCCCCTCCCCGGGGAACGGCTACACCTTC. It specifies CASSPSPGNGYTF.

The chain's CDR3 is CATSSPGDQPQHF. CDR3 nucleotide sequence: TGTGCCACCAGCAGTCCCGGAGATCAGCCCCAGCATTTT. V is TRBV15 and J is TRBJ1-5; D is ambiguous. The CDR3 extends over 13 amino acids. Germline V lookup: CDR1 LNHNV, CDR2 YYDKDF (reference sequence). Trimming took off 3 bases at V and 5 bases at J, with 8 bases between the two ends.

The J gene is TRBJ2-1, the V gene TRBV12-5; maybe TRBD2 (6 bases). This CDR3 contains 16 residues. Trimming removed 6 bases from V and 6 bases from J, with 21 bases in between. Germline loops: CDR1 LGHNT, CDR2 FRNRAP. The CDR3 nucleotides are TGTGCTAGTGGCAAACACCTGGGACTGCCAATCAATGAGCAGTTCTTC. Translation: CASGKHLGLPINEQFF. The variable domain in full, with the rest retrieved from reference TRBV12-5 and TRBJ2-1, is DARVTQTPRHKVTEMGQEVTMRCQPILGHNTVFWYRQTMMQGLELLAYFRNRAPLDDSGMPKDRFSAEMPDATLATLKIQPSEPRDSAVYFCASGKHLGLPINEQFFGPGTRLTVL.

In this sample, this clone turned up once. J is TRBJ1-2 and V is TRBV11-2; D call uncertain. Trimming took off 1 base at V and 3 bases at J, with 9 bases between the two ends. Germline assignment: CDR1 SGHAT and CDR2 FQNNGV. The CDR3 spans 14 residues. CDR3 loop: CASSLGSTDYGYTF. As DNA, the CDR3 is TGTGCCAGCAGCTTAGGTAGTACTGACTATGGCTACACCTTC.

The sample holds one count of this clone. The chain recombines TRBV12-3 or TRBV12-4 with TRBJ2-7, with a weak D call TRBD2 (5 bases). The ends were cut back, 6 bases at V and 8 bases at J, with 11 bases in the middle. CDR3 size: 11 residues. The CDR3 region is CASSSTGKQYF. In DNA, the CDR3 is TGTGCCAGCAGCTCCACGGGGAAGCAGTACTTC.

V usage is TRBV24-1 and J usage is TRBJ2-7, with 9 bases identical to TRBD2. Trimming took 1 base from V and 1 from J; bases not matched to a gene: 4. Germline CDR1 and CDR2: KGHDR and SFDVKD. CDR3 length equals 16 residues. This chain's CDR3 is CATSDFTAGGSYEQYF. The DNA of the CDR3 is TGTGCCACCAGTGATTTCACAGCGGGAGGTTCCTACGAGCAGTACTTC.

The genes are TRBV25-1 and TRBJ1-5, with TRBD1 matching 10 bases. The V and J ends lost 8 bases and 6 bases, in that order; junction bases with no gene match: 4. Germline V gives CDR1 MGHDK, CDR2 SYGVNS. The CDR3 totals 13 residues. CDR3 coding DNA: TGTGCCAGCGCTCGGGACAGGGGTCAGCCCCAGCATTTT. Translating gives CASARDRGQPQHF. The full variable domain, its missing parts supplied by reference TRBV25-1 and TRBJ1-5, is EADIYQTPRYLVIGTGKKITLECSQTMGHDKMYWYQQDPGMELHLIHYSYGVNSTEKGDLSSESTVSRIRTEHFPLTLESARPSHTSQYLCASARDRGQPQHFGDGTRLSIL.

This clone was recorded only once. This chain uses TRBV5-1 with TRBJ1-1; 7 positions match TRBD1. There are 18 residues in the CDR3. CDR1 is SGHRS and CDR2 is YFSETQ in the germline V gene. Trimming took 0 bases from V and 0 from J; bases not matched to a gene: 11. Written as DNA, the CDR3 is TGCGCCAGCAGCTTGGGGTCCCCAGGGGGGACCTTGAACACTGAAGCTTTCTTT. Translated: CASSLGSPGGTLNTEAFF.

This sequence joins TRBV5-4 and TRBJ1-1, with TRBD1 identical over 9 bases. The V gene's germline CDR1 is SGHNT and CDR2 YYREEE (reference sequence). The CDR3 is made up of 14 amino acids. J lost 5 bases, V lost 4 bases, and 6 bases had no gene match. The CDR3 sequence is CASSPRQGVTEAFF. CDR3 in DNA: TGTGCCAGCAGCCCCCGACAGGGGGTGACTGAAGCTTTCTTT.

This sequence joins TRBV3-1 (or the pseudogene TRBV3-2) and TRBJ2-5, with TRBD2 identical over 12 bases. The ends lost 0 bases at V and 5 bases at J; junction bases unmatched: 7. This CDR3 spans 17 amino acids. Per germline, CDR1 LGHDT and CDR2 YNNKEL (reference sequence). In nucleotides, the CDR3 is TGTGCCAGCAGCCAAGAGATCCTAGCGGGGGGGCGCGAGACCCAGTACTTC. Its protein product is CASSQEILAGGRETQYF.

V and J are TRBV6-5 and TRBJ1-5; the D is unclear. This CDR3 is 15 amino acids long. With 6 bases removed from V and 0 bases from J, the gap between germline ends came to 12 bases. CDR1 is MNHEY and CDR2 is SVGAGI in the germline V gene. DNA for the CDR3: TGTGCCAGCAGAGGAGACCCTATTAGCAATCAGCCCCAGCATTTT. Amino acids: CASRGDPISNQPQHF.

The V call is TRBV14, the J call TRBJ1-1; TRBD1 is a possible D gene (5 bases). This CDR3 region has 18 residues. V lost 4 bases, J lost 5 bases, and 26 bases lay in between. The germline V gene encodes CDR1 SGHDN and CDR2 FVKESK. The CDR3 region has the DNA TGTGCCAGCAGCCCTGACTTGCGGGGCTGGGCGGTTGAAACTGAAGCTTTCTTT. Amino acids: CASSPDLRGWAVETEAFF. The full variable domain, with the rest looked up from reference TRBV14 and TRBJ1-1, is EAGVTQFPSHSVIEKGQTVTLRCDPISGHDNLYWYRRVMGKEIKFLLHFVKESKQDESGMPNNRFLAERTGGTYSTLKVQPAELEDSGVYFCASSPDLRGWAVETEAFFGQGTRLTVV.

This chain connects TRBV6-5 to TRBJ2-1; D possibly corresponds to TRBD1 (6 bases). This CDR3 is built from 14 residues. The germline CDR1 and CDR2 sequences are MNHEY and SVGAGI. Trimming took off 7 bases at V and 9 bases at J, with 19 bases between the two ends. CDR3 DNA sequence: TGTGCCAGCACCGTACAGGGTGCCCTAGGTGAGCAGTTCTTC. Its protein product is CASTVQGALGEQFF.

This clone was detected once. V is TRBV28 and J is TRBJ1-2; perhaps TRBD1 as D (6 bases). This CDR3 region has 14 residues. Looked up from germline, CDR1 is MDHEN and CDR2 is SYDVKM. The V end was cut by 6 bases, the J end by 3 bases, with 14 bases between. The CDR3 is CASRPTGKDYGYTF. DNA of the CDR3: TGTGCCAGCAGGCCTACAGGGAAGGACTATGGCTACACCTTC.